Sequencing of this T cell receptor beta chain was carried out in a study of regulatory dendritic cells for organ transplantation. Here immunoSEQ multiplex PCR was the method, and the copy in TCRdb shows in-frame clones only, minus some. The table lists tens of thousands of clones, 65% to 90% of them singletons. Study-level findings and limits: Between individuals, the alloreactive memory CD8+ T cell pool differed considerably.

Sorted T cells were CFSE-labeled and cultured 4 to 5 days with allogeneic regulatory or mature dendritic cells at 1:10. Worth noting for this clone: What it binds is not known.

Germline-derived CDR1 and CDR2 are SNHLY and FYNNEI. The CDR3 runs 13 residues. V lost 7 bases and J lost 2, with 11 bases in between. The clonotype was recovered from a human donor in good health. V and J are TRBV2 and TRBJ1-1; no reliable D call. The source material was naive CD4+ T cells from blood cultured with dendritic cells. Subset: CD45RA+ naive T cells. CDR3 in amino acids: CASKNELNTEAFF. CDR3 sequence (DNA): TGTGCCAGCAAGAATGAACTAAACACTGAAGCTTTCTTT.